This T cell receptor (beta chain) was captured in a study of shared clonotypes between healthy human individuals. Germline lookup yields CDR1 SQVTM and CDR2 ANQGSEA. This CDR3 contains 15 residues. The V end lost 3 bases, the J end lost 5 bases, and 17 bases lay between the germline ends. Repertoires were generated with immunoSEQ multiplex PCR, while TCRdb's copy carries only in-frame clones and drops some. This sample has over 850,000 clones, with about 80% found just once. Study conclusions and caveats: Lower generation probabilities were found for non-shared clonotypes than for those shared by all four donors.

The count of this clone is one. Its matching antigen is unknown. Input material: memory CD4+ T cells from PBMCs. This sample's subset: CD45RA-negative fraction. The receptor comes from a young man in good health. Some clones in this sample may be carry-over from other donors' samples. The chain joins TRBV29-1 to TRBJ2-1, with D perhaps matching TRBD2 (6 bases). The CDR3 DNA reads TGCAGCGTTGATAAGGAGTGGACTACCAACAATGAGCAGTTCTTC. Its protein product is CSVDKEWTTNNEQFF.